This T cell receptor (beta chain) was documented in a study of breast tumors, draining lymph nodes, adjacent tissues. Trimming removed 6 bases at V and 4 bases at J, with 18 bases between. CDR1 and CDR2 from the germline V gene are MNHNS and SASEGT. The CDR3 covers 15 residues. This clonotype has only a few counts. What it recognizes is unknown. One entry per CDR3 protein results from TCRdb running MiXCR on the multiplex PCR reads. This sample has 12,000 or so distinct CDR3 sequences; around half occur once, and the top ten carry around 40%. Broader study findings: Tumor repertoires ranked between lymph nodes and nontumor tissue in diversity, with V and J gene preferences. Data fit most tumor T cells coming from lymph node, expanding in tumor. Compared with basal-like, luminal-like tumors shared significantly more repertoire with nontumor tissue.

The rearrangement joins TRBV6-1 to TRBJ1-1; tentative D call: TRBD1 (5 bases). The sequence was collected from a female donor with breast cancer. Some clones in this sample may be carry-over from other donors' samples. Sequencing input: tumor-adjacent breast tissue. The CDR3, as DNA: TGTGCCAGCAGAACTGCGGGGGGACGGGGCACTGAAGCTTTCTTT. Protein sequence: CASRTAGGRGTEAFF.